This passage covers 19 T cell receptor beta chains from one sample sequenced in a study of control samples from healthy donors and cancer patients. The protocol was immunoSEQ multiplex PCR, while the TCRdb copy is restricted to in-frame clones and leaves out a portion. The data show around 99,000 clones, roughly 89% seen once. Sequencing was performed on blood. The receptors shown here come from a woman between 45 and 60 years old in good health.

The chain recombines TRBV10-3 with TRBJ2-1; 10 nucleotides match TRBD2. Unmatched junction bases numbered 3, after V lost 4 bases and J lost 0 bases. CDR3 length equals 16 residues. Germline CDR1 reads ENHRY; CDR2 reads SYGVKD. The CDR3 coding sequence is TGTGCCATCAGTGTCTCTAGCGGGAGCTCCTACAATGAGCAGTTCTTC. Translation gives CAISVSSGSSYNEQFF.

This rearrangement joins TRBV7-8 to TRBJ2-7, with 7 bases identical to TRBD1. This CDR3 region has 11 residues. Germline V gene sequence: CDR1 SGHVS, CDR2 FQNEAQ. With 6 bases clipped from V and 6 bases from J, the junction kept 2 bases outside the gene matches. The CDR3 here is CASRRQGEQYF. In DNA form, the CDR3 reads TGTGCCAGCAGGCGACAGGGCGAGCAGTACTTC.

The chain links TRBV5-1 to TRBJ2-2; no clear D gene. V gave up 8 bases and J gave up 4 bases, with 18 bases separating them. Germline assignment: CDR1 SGHRS and CDR2 YFSETQ. This CDR3 is built from 15 residues. This CDR3 reads CASLPQTSGTGELFF. CDR3 coding DNA: TGCGCCAGTTTGCCCCAGACCTCCGGCACCGGGGAGCTGTTTTTT.

The chain couples TRBV6-5 to TRBJ1-1; unclear D gene. V dropped 0 bases and J dropped 3 bases, with 5 bases sitting between them. CDR3 length: 13 amino acids. Germline CDR1 MNHEY, CDR2 SVGAGI. The CDR3 nucleotides read TGTGCCAGCAGTTACTCAGCCTACACTGAAGCTTTCTTT. Translation: CASSYSAYTEAFF.

The rearrangement links TRBV12-3 or TRBV12-4 to TRBJ1-1, with 8 bases lining up with TRBD1. V shed 7 bases and J 3 bases; nucleotides not matched to a gene: 4. The CDR3 length is 13 residues. CDR3 sequence: CASIPGGYTEAFF. CDR3 sequence (DNA): TGTGCCAGCATCCCAGGGGGCTACACTGAAGCTTTCTTT.

The rearrangement links TRBV30 to TRBJ1-1; 8 positions agree with TRBD1. Looked up from germline, CDR1 is GTSNPN and CDR2 is SVGIG (reference sequence). V dropped 5 bases and J dropped 6; count of bases not matched to a gene: 11. The CDR3 totals 14 residues. In nucleotides, the CDR3 is TGTGCCTGGGATCGTAGACAGGGGTCGTCTGAAGCTTTCTTT. It yields the protein CAWDRRQGSSEAFF.

The chain couples TRBV25-1 to TRBJ1-2, with TRBD1 matching over 10 bases. CDR1 and CDR2 (germline): MGHDK, SYGVNS. The V and J ends lost 3 bases and 4 bases, in that order; junction bases with no gene match: 8. There are 16 residues in the CDR3. CDR3 protein: CASSESGTGVGYGYTF. The CDR3 nucleotides are TGTGCCAGCAGTGAGAGCGGGACAGGGGTCGGCTATGGCTACACCTTC.

The rearrangement links TRBV27 to TRBJ1-6; D not resolved. The CDR3 is 14 residues long. V was clipped by 2 bases and J by 10 bases, with 12 bases between them. In germline, CDR1 is MNHEY, CDR2 SMNVEV (reference sequence). The CDR3 bases are TGTGCCAGCAGTTTACCGTCTTCAGGCTCACCCCTCCACTTT. Encoded protein: CASSLPSSGSPLHF.

The CDR3 sequence: CASNPLGVAEKLFF. DNA of the CDR3: TGTGCCAGCAACCCCCTCGGAGTCGCTGAAAAACTGTTTTTT. V is TRBV2 and J is TRBJ1-4, with no clear D. Trimming cost V 7 bases and J 7 bases, with 16 bases left between them. CDR1 SNHLY and CDR2 FYNNEI come from the germline V gene. This CDR3 spans 14 amino acids.

The V gene is TRBV27, the J gene TRBJ2-1, with D possibly TRBD2 on 5 matching bases. The CDR3 runs to 18 residues. The V and J ends lost 3 bases and 0 bases respectively, with 18 bases between them. Germline V CDR1 and CDR2: MNHEY, SMNVEV (reference sequence). CDR3 DNA sequence: TGTGCCAGCAGTTTTAGGCACGGGCTAGCCGGCTCCTACAATGAGCAGTTCTTC. Translation: CASSFRHGLAGSYNEQFF.

V usage is TRBV7-9 and J usage is TRBJ2-5, with D unclear. The length of the CDR3 is 14 residues. The germline V gene encodes CDR1 SEHNR and CDR2 FQNEAQ (reference sequence). Trimming removed 1 base from V and 2 bases from J, with 8 bases in between. In DNA, the CDR3 is TGTGCCAGCAGCTTAGTTCTGGGACAAGAGACCCAGTACTTC. The encoded protein is CASSLVLGQETQYF. Variable domain in full (rest from reference TRBV7-9 and TRBJ2-5): DTGVSQNPRHKITKRGQNVTFRCDPISEHNRLYWYRQTLGQGPEFLTYFQNEAQLEKSRLLSDRFSAERPKGSFSTLEIQRTEQGDSAMYLCASSLVLGQETQYFGPGTRLLVL.

The gene calls are TRBV5-6 and TRBJ2-1; 14 bases fit TRBD2. J was trimmed by 4 bases and V by 5 bases; bases with no gene match: 2. Germline loops: CDR1 SGHDT, CDR2 YYEEEE. The CDR3 spans 15 residues. CDR3 DNA sequence: TGTGCCAGCAGTTGGACTAGCGGGAGGTACAATGAGCAGTTCTTC. This gives the protein CASSWTSGRYNEQFF.

The chain employs TRBV9 and TRBJ2-1; TRBD2 aligns across 7 bases. Germline V gene sequence: CDR1 SGDLS, CDR2 YYNGEE. Trimming took 0 bases from V and 4 from J; bases not matched to a gene: 10. This CDR3 region has 17 residues. CDR3 sequence reads: CASSVAWGEGPYNEQFF. The DNA of the CDR3 is TGTGCCAGCAGCGTAGCCTGGGGGGAGGGACCGTACAATGAGCAGTTCTTC.

The chain recombines TRBV6-5 with TRBJ1-6; 7 positions agree with TRBD1. CDR3 length: 14 amino acids. The germline gives CDR1 MNHEY, CDR2 SVGAGI. Trimming cost V 2 bases and J 10 bases; bases outside gene matches: 5. For the CDR3, the DNA is TGTGCCAGCAGTTACGGGCAGGGGGAATCACCCCTCCACTTT. Translation: CASSYGQGESPLHF.

The V and J genes are TRBV5-8 and TRBJ1-2; 7 bases are shared with TRBD1. The V gene end was trimmed by 0 bases and the J gene end by 4 bases; junction bases not matched to a gene: 9. The CDR3 is 16 residues long. The V gene's germline CDR1 is SGHTS and CDR2 YDEGEE. The CDR3 nucleotides are TGTGCCAGCAGCTTGGAGAGGGGGCGGTTCGGCTATGGCTACACCTTC. Residues: CASSLERGRFGYGYTF.

This sequence joins TRBV19 and TRBJ2-1; D uncertain. CDR1 is LNHDA, CDR2 SQIVND, per germline (reference sequence). V lost 3 bases and J 0 bases, leaving 6 bases between the germline ends. The CDR3 runs to 14 residues. The CDR3 bases are TGTGCCAGTAGTATGGCGGTCTCCTACAATGAGCAGTTCTTC. Its translation: CASSMAVSYNEQFF.

V and J are TRBV4-3 and TRBJ2-2; D may be TRBD1 or TRBD2 (7 bases each). The ends were cut back, 4 bases at V and 6 bases at J, with 15 bases in the middle. The CDR3 covers 15 residues. From germline, CDR1 is LGHNA and CDR2 YSLEER. The CDR3 region has the DNA TGCGCCAGCAGCCGAACAGGGGAGGGGGCCGGGGAGCTGTTTTTT. It codes for CASSRTGEGAGELFF.

This clone was seen just once. The chain recombines TRBV7-8 with TRBJ2-3, with D maybe TRBD2 (6 bases). The ends were cut back, 7 bases at V and 2 bases at J, with 16 bases in the middle. CDR3 length: 15 amino acids. Germline-derived CDR1 and CDR2 are SGHVS and FQNEAQ. CDR3 DNA sequence: TGTGCCAGCACCCGAGGCGGGGTGGCCACAGATACGCAGTATTTT. It encodes CASTRGGVATDTQYF. The full variable domain, rest sourced from reference TRBV7-8 and TRBJ2-3, is GAGVSQSPRYKVAKRGQDVALRCDPISGHVSLFWYQQALGQGPEFLTYFQNEAQLDKSGLPSDRFFAERPEGSVSTLKIQRTQQEDSAVYLCASTRGGVATDTQYFGPGTRLTVL.

The chain joins TRBV7-8 to TRBJ2-7; TRBD2 aligns across 12 bases. CDR1 is SGHVS and CDR2 is FQNEAQ in the germline V gene. The CDR3 is made up of 18 amino acids. Trimming took 5 bases from V and 2 from J; bases not matched to a gene: 13. CDR3 nucleotides: TGTGCCAGCAGCCCGGGACTAGCGGGCTCACCAATCCCCTACGAGCAGTACTTC. It yields the protein CASSPGLAGSPIPYEQYF.